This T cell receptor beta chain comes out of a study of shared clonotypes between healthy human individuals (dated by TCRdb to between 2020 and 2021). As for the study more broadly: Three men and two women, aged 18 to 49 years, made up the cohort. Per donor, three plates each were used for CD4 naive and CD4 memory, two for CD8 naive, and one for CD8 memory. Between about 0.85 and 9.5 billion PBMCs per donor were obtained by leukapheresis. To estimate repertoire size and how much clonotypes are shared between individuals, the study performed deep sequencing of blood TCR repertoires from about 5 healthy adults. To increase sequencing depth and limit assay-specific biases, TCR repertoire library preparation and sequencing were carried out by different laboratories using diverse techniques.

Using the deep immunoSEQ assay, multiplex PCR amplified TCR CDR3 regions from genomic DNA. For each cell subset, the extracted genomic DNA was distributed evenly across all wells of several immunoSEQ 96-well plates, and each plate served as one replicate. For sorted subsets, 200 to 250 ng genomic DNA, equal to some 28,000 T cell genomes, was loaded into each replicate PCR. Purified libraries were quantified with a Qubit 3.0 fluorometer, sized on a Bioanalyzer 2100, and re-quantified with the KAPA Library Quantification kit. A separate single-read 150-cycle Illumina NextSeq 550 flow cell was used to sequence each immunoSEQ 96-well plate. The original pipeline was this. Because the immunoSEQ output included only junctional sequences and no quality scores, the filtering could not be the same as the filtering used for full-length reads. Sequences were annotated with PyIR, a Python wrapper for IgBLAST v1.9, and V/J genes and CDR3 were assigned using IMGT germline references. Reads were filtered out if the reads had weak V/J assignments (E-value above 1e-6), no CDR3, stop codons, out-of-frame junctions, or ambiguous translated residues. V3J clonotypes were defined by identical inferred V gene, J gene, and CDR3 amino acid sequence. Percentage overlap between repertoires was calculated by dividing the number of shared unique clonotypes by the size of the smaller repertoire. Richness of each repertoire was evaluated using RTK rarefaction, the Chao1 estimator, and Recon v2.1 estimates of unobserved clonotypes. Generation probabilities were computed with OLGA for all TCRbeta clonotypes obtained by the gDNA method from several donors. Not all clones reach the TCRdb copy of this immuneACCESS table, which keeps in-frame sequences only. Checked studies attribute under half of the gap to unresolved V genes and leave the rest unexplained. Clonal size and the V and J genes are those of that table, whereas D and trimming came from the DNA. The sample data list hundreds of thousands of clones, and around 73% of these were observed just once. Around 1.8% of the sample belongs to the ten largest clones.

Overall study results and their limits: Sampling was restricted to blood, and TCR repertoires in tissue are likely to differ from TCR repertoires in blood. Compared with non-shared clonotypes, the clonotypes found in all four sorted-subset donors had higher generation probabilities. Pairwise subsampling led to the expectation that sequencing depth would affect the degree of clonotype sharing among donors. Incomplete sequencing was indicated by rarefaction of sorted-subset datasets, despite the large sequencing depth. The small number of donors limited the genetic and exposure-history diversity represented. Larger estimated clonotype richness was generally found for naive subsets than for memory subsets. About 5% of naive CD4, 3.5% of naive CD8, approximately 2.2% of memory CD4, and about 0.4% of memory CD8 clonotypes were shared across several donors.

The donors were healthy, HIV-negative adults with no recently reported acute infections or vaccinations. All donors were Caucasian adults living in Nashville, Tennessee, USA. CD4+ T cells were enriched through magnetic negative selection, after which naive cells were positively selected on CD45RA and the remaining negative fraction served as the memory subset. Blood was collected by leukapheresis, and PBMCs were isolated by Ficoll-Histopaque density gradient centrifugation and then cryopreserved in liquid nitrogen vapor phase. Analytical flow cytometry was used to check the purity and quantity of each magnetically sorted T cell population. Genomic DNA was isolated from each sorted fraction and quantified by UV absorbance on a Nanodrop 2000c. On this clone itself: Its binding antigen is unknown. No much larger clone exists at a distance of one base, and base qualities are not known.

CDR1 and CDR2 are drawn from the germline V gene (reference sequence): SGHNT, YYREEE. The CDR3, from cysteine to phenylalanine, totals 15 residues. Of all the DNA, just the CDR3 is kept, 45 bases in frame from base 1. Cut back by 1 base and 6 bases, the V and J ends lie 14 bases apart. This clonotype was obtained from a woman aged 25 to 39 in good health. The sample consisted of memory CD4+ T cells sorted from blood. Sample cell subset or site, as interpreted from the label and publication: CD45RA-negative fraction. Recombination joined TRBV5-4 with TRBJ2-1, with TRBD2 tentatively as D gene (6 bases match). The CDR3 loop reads CASSLSTRGPNEQFF. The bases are TGTGCCAGCAGCTTGTCGACTAGAGGTCCCAATGAGCAGTTCTTC.